The 2 T cell receptor beta chains presented below share a single source sample, sequenced in a study of TIL therapy for anti-PD-1-resistant metastatic lung cancer. The immunoSEQ assay was v3. Clones were read by immunoSEQ multiplex PCR, and TCRdb kept only the in-frame ones, dropping some. This table has approximately 95,000 clones, roughly 65% appearing once. Indicated time point: pre-treatment sample, taken before nivolumab and TIL therapy. Tumor tissue came from excised metastases, mostly pleural nodules or supraclavicular lymph nodes. This specimen was tumor tissue, taken at baseline. These receptors all come from a person between 30 and 79 years old with non-small cell lung cancer.

This rearrangement joins TRBV6-5 to TRBJ2-4, with 11 bases matching TRBD2. CDR3 length: 14 amino acids. Germline V lookup: CDR1 MNHEY, CDR2 SVGAGI. V was clipped by 7 bases and J by 6 bases; unmatched bases: 5. The CDR3 DNA reads TGTGCCAGCACCTCTAGCGGGGGGCCAAACATTCAGTACTTC. It encodes CASTSSGGPNIQYF.

V usage is TRBV7-3 and J usage is TRBJ2-3; tentatively, D is TRBD1 (6 bases). CDR1 and CDR2 (germline): SGHTA, FQGTGA. Trimming cost V 3 bases and J 2 bases, with 9 bases left between them. This CDR3 contains 14 residues. CDR3 protein: CASSFTGFTDTQYF. Written as DNA, the CDR3 is TGTGCCAGCAGCTTTACAGGGTTCACAGATACGCAGTATTTT.